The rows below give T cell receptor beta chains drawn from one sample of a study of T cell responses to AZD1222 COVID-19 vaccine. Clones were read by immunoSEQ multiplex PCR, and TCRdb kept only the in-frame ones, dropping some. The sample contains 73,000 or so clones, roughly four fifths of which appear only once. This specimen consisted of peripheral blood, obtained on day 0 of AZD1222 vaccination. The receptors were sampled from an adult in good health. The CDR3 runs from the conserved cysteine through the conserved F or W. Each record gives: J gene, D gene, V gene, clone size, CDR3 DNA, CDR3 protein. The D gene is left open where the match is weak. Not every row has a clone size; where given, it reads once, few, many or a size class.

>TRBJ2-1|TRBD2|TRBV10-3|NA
TGTGCCAGCGAACCGGGGGGGCTCGGGGCCTACAATGAGCAGTTCTTC
CASEPGGLGAYNEQFF
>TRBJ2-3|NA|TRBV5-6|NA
TGTGCCAGCAGCTTCGGGACAATCACAGATACGCAGTATTTT
CASSFGTITDTQYF
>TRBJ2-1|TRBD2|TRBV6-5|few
TGTGCCAGCGGCTTAGCGGGGGGGCAAAGTTATGAGCAGTTCTTC
CASGLAGGQSYEQFF
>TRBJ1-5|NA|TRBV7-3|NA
TGTGCCAGCAGCTTACAGGGTAGCAATCAGCCCCAGCATTTT
CASSLQGSNQPQHF
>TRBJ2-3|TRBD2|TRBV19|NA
TGTGCCAGTGTAGGAGCGGGGGGGTATTCAGATACGCAGTATTTT
CASVGAGGYSDTQYF
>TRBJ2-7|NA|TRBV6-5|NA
TGTGCCAGCAGTTACGGCCAGTCCTACGAGCAGTACTTC
CASSYGQSYEQYF
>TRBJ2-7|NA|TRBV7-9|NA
TGTGCCAGCAGCATTAGTGAGATAGGGCTCAACGAGCAGTACTTC
CASSISEIGLNEQYF
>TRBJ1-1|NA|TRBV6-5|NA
TGTGCCAGCAGTTCCCCGGGGACCTCTGAAGCTTTCTTT
CASSSPGTSEAFF
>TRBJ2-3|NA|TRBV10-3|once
TGTGCCATCAGTGACAGGGGGACTAGCACAGATACGCAGTATTTT
CAISDRGTSTDTQYF
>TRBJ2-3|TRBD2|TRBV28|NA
TGTGCCAGCAGTTCCCGGGACTACACAGATACGCAGTATTTT
CASSSRDYTDTQYF
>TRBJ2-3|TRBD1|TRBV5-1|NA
TGCGCCAGCGAGGTAACAGGGGACACAGATACGCAGTATTTT
CASEVTGDTDTQYF
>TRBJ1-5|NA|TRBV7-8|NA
TGTGCCAGCAGCTTAGTCGGCCAGCCCCAGCATTTT
CASSLVGQPQHF
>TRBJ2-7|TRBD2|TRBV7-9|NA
TGTGCCAGCAGCGGTACTAGCGGGGGACCCTACGAGCAGTACTTC
CASSGTSGGPYEQYF
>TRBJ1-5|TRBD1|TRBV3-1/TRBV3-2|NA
TGTGCCAGCAGCCAAGGGGGGACAGGAATACAGCCCCAGCATTTT
CASSQGGTGIQPQHF
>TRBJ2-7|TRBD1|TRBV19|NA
TGTGCCAGTAGTATTTCACAGGGGACAGGCTACGAGCAGTACTTC
CASSISQGTGYEQYF
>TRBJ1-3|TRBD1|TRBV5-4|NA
TGTGCCAGCAGTGACAGGGCGTACGGAAACACCATATATTTT
CASSDRAYGNTIYF
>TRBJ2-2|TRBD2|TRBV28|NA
TGTGCCAGCAGTTCCCCGGGGGGAGGGGACACCGGGGAGCTGTTTTTT
CASSSPGGGDTGELFF
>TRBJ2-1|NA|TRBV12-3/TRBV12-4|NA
TGTGCCAGCTCCCCCGGCGGAGACAATGAGCAGTTCTTC
CASSPGGDNEQFF
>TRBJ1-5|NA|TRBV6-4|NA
TGTGCCAGCACCGACACAGGGATAAATCAGCCCCAGCATTTT
CASTDTGINQPQHF
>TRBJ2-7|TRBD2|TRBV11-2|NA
TGTGCCAGCCGGCCTAGCGGGGGCCACGAGCAGTACTTC
CASRPSGGHEQYF
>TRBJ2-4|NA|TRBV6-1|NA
TGTGCCAGCAGTGAAGAGTCGGGACTAGCCAAAAACATTCAGTACTTC
CASSEESGLAKNIQYF
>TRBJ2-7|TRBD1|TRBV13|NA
TGTGCCAGCAGCTCCGAGGACAGGGGTGCCTTCTACGAGCAGTACTTC
CASSSEDRGAFYEQYF
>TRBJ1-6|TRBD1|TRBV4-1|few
TGCGCCAGCAGCCAGGCAACAGGGGGTAATTCACCCCTCCACTTT
CASSQATGGNSPLHF
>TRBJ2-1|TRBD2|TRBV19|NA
TGTGCCTGTGCCTCGGGGGGTTACAATGAGCAGTTCTTC
CACASGGYNEQFF
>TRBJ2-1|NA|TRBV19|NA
TGTGCCAGTAGTCAATACGCCAACAATGAGCAGTTCTTC
CASSQYANNEQFF
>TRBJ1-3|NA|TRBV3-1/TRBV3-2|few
TGTGCCAGCAGCCAAGAGGGGCGGACAGAAGTTCGGGGAAACACCATATATTTT
CASSQEGRTEVRGNTIYF
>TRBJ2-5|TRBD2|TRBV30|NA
TGTGCCTACCGACTAGCGGGGGACACCCAAGAGACCCAGTACTTC
CAYRLAGDTQETQYF
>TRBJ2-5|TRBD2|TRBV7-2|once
TGTGCCAGCAGCGCCCTAGCGGGGGCCCCAGAGACCCAGTACTTC
CASSALAGAPETQYF
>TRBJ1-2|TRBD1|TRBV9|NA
TGTGCCAGCAGCGTAGCTAGCGGACAGGTATCCTATGGCTACACCTTC
CASSVASGQVSYGYTF
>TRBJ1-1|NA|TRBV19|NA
TGTGCCAGTACTACCGGGACAACCGCTTTCTTT
CASTTGTTAFF
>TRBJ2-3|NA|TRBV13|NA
TGTGCCAGCAGCTTTCTGGGTGGCACAGATACGCAGTATTTT
CASSFLGGTDTQYF
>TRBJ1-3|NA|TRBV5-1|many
TGCGCCAGCAGCGAGGGGAGAACTGGTGGAAACACCATATATTTT
CASSEGRTGGNTIYF
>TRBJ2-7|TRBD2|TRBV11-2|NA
TGTGCCAGCAGCTTTCCTCTAGCGGGGGCGAGGGAGCAGTACTTC
CASSFPLAGAREQYF
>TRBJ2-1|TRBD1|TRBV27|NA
TGTGCCAGCAGTCCAATTCCGGGACAGGGAAGATACAATGAGCAGTTCTTC
CASSPIPGQGRYNEQFF
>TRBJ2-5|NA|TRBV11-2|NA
TGTGCCAGCAGCTCCCGGACAGCTAATCAAGAGACCCAGTACTTC
CASSSRTANQETQYF
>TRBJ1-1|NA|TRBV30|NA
TGTGCCTGGACCCGGGGAACTGAAGCTTTCTTT
CAWTRGTEAFF
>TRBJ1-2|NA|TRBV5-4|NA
TGTGCCAGCAGCCCAGTGCCAGGGGCTGGGTATGGCTACACCTTC
CASSPVPGAGYGYTF
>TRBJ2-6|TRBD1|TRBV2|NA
TGTGCCAGCAGGGCCCGGGACAGTGACCCCTCTGGGGCCAACGTCCTGACTTTC
CASRARDSDPSGANVLTF
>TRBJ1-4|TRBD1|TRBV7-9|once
TGTGCCAGCAGCCGGGACAGGGGTAATGAAAAACTGTTTTTT
CASSRDRGNEKLFF
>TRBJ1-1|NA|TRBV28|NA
TGTGCCAGCAGTTCTGGGGATTCGAACACTGAAGCTTTCTTT
CASSSGDSNTEAFF
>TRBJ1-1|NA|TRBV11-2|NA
TGTGCCAGCAGCCCCCCCTTAGGGGAGAGCGCTGAAGCTTTCTTT
CASSPPLGESAEAFF
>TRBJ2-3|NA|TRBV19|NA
TGTGCCAGTAGTATTTCGGGCTGGGACACAGATACGCAGTATTTT
CASSISGWDTDTQYF
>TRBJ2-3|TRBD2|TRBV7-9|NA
TGTGCCAGCAGCCCCAGCGGGGGCAGGGATACGCAGTATTTT
CASSPSGGRDTQYF
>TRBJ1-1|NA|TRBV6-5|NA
TGTGCCAGCAGTCGGGAGGGCCCTGAAGCTTTCTTT
CASSREGPEAFF
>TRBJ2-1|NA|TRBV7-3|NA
TGTGCCAGCAGCCCAACAGGGAACAATGAGCAGTTCTTC
CASSPTGNNEQFF
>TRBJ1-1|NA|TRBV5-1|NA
TGCGCCAGCAGTTCCCCGATGGGCAGGGCGGGGAACACTGAAGCTTTCTTT
CASSSPMGRAGNTEAFF
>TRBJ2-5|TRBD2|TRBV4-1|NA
TGCGCCAGCAGCCGACTAGCGAGAGAGACCCAGTACTTC
CASSRLARETQYF
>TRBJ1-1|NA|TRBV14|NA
TGTGCCAGCAGCCCAACCGGGGTAACTGAAGCTTTCTTT
CASSPTGVTEAFF
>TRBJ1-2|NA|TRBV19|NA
TGTGCCAGTAGTATTGTTTTTGGGGCAGGCGATGGCTACACCTTC
CASSIVFGAGDGYTF
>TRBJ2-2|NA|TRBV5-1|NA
TGCGCCAGCAGCCTCACAGGAGGAACCGGGGAGCTGTTTTTT
CASSLTGGTGELFF